What follows are 6 T cell receptor beta chains derived from one specimen sequenced in a study of cytomegalovirus exposure and HLA in healthy donors. The assay was immunoSEQ multiplex PCR, and TCRdb's table has in-frame clones only and misses some. The data show 160,000 or so clones, 88% seen once. Material for sequencing was PBMCs. The receptors come from a young man in good health and CMV-seronegative.

V is TRBV11-2 and J is TRBJ1-2; D not resolved. Germline V gives CDR1 SGHAT, CDR2 FQNNGV. V lost 0 bases to trimming and J lost 1 base, with 9 bases between them. The CDR3 has 15 residues. In DNA, the CDR3 is TGTGCCAGCAGCTTAGACTTCGCAGTTAACTATGGCTACACCTTC. Its translation: CASSLDFAVNYGYTF.

V and J are TRBV7-9 and TRBJ1-2, with no clear D. This CDR3 is built from 15 residues. V lost 1 base and J lost 3, with 12 bases in between. Germline CDR1 and CDR2: SEHNR and FQNEAQ (reference sequence). This chain's CDR3 is CASSLVSLGDYGYTF. CDR3 DNA sequence: TGTGCCAGCAGCTTAGTTAGTCTGGGAGACTATGGCTACACCTTC.

This chain uses TRBV6-5 with TRBJ1-5; maybe TRBD1 (5 bases). Germline CDR1 MNHEY, CDR2 SVGAGI. The CDR3 runs to 14 residues. Trimming removed 5 bases from V and 3 bases from J, with 11 bases in between. CDR3 region: CASSGAGVNQPQHF. CDR3 nucleotide sequence: TGTGCCAGCAGTGGAGCGGGGGTCAATCAGCCCCAGCATTTT.

Written as DNA, the CDR3 is TGCGCCAGCAGCTTAGCGGTGACGAACACTGAAGCTTTCTTT. Translating it yields CASSLAVTNTEAFF. The chain couples TRBV5-1 to TRBJ1-1; no definite D call. Trimming pared 2 bases from V and 1 base from J, leaving 9 bases between. Germline CDR1 reads SGHRS; CDR2 reads YFSETQ. The CDR3 is 14 residues long.

The V call is TRBV7-2, the J call TRBJ1-4, with D maybe TRBD1 (6 bases). The ends were cut back, 4 bases at V and 13 bases at J, with 16 bases in the middle. Germline-derived CDR1 and CDR2 are SGHTA and FQGNSA. This CDR3 is 13 amino acids long. Here the CDR3 DNA reads TGTGCCAGCAGCTCCGACTTCAGGGGCGGACTGTTTTTT. Protein sequence: CASSSDFRGGLFF. Complete variable domain (other parts from reference TRBV7-2 and TRBJ1-4): GAGVSQSPSNKVTEKGKDVELRCDPISGHTALYWYRQSLGQGLEFLIYFQGNSAPDKSGLPSDRFSAERTGGSVSTLTIQRTQQEDSAVYLCASSSDFRGGLFFGSGTQLSVL.

V is TRBV13 and J is TRBJ2-7; 7 bases are a match to TRBD2. In germline, CDR1 is PRHDT, CDR2 FYEKMQ (reference sequence). The CDR3 sequence is 13 residues long. With 5 bases clipped from V and 4 bases from J, the junction kept 5 bases outside the gene matches. The DNA of the CDR3 is TGTGCCAGCAGCCCTTGGCGGGGGTACGAGCAGTACGTC. Translation: CASSPWRGYEQYV.